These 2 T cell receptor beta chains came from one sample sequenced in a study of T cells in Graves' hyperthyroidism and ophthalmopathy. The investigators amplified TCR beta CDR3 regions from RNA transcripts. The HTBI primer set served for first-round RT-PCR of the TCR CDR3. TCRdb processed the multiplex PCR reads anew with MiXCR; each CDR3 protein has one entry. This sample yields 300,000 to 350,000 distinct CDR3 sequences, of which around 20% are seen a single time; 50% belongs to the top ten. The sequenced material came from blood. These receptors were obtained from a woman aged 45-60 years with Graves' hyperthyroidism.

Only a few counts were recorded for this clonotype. CDR3 sequence (DNA): TGTGCCAGCAGCCAAGAGACAGGCCATAGCACTGAAGCTTTCTTT. Protein: CASSQETGHSTEAFF. The rearrangement uses TRBV4-2 and TRBJ1-1, with TRBD1 as a possible D gene (6 bases). The CDR3 extends over 15 amino acids. V lost 0 bases, J lost 4 bases, and 12 bases lay in between. Germline V lookup: CDR1 LGHNA, CDR2 YNFKEQ.

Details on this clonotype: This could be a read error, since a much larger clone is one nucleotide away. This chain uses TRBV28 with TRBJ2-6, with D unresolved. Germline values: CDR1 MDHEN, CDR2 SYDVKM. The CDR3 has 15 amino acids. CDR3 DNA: TGTGCCGGCAGTTTTTACAGCTCTGGGGCCAACGTCCTGACTTTC. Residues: CAGSFYSSGANVLTF.